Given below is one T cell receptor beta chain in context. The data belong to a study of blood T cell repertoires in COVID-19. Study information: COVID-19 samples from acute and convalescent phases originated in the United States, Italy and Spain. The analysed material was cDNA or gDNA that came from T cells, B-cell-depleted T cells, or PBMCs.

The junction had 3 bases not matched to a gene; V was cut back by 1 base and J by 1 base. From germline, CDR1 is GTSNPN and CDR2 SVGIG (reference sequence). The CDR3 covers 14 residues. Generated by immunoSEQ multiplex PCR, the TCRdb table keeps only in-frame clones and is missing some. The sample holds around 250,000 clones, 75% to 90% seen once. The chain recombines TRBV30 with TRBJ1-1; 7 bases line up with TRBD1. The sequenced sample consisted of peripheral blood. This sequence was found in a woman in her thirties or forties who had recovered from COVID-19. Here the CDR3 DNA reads TGTGCCTGGAGTGGGGGACAGCCGAACACTGAAGCTTTCTTT. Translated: CAWSGGQPNTEAFF.